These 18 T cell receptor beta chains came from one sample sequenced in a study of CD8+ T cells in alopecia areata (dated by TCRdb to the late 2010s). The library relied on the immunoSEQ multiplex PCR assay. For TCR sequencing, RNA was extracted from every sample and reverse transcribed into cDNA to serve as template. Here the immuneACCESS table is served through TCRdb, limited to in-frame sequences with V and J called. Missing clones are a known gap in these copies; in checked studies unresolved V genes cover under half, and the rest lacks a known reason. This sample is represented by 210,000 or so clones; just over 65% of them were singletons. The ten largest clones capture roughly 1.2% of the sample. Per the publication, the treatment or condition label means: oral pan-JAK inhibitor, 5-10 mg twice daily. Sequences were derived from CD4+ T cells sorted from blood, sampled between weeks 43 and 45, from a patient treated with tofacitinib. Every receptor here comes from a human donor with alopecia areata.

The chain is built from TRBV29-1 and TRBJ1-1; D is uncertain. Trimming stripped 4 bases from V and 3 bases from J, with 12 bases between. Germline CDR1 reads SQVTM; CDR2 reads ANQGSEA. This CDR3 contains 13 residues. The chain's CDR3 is CSVVYPMYTEAFF. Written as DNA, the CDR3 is TGCAGCGTTGTATATCCGATGTACACTGAAGCTTTCTTT.

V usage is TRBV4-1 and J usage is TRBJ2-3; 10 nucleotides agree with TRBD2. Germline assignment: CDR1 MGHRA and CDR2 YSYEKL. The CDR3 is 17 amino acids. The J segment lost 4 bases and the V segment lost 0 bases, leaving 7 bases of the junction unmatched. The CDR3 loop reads CASSQDPPSGGPDTQYF. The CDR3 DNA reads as TGCGCCAGCAGCCAAGATCCCCCTAGCGGGGGACCAGATACGCAGTATTTT.

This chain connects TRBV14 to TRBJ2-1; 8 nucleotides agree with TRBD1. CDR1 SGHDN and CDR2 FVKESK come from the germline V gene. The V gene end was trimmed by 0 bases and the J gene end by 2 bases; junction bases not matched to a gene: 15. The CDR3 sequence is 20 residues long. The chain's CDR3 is CASSQDRGRGRAFTYNEQFF. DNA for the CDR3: TGTGCCAGCAGCCAAGATAGGGGCAGGGGGCGTGCTTTTACCTACAATGAGCAGTTCTTC.

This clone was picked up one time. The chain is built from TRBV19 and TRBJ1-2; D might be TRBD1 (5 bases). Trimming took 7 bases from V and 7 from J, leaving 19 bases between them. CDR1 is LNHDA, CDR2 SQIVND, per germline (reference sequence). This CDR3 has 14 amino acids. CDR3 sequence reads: CASTSGRQFGGYTF. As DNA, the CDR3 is TGTGCCAGTACCTCAGGCCGACAGTTCGGTGGCTACACCTTC.

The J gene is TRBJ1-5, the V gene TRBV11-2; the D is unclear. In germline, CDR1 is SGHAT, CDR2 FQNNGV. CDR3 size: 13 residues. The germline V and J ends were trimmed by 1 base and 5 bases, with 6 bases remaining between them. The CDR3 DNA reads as TGTGCCAGCAGCTTAGGGGCAGATCAGCCCCAGCATTTT. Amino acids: CASSLGADQPQHF.

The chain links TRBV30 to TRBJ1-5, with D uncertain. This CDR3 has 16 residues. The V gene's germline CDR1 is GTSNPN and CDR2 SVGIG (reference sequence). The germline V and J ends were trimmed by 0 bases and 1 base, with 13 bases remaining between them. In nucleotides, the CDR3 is TGTGCCTGGAGTGTACCTAGAGGCGGGAGCAATCAGCCCCAGCATTTT. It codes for CAWSVPRGGSNQPQHF.

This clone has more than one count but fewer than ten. The CDR3 DNA reads TGTGCCAGCGGGTCAAAAAGCTATGGCTACACCTTC. It yields the protein CASGSKSYGYTF. The chain has TRBV25-1 and TRBJ1-2; unclear D gene. CDR1 and CDR2 from the germline V gene are MGHDK and SYGVNS. This CDR3 is built from 12 residues. V gave up 8 bases and J gave up 4 bases, with 11 bases separating them.

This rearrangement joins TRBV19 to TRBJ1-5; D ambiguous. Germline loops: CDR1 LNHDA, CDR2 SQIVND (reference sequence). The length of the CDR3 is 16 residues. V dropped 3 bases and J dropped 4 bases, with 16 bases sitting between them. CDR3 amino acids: CASSMDPRPPNQPQHF. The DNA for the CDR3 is TGTGCCAGTAGTATGGACCCCAGACCACCAAATCAGCCCCAGCATTTT.

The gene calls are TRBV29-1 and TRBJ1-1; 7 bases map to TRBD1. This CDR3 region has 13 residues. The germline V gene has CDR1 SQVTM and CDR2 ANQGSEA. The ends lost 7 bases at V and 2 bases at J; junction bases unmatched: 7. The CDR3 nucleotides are TGCAGCGCTGTGGGACAGTACAACACTGAAGCTTTCTTT. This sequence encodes CSAVGQYNTEAFF. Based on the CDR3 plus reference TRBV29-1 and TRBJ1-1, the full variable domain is SAVISQKPSRDICQRGTSLTIQCQVDSQVTMMFWYRQQPGQSLTLIATANQGSEATYESGFVIDKFPISRPNLTFSTLTVSNMSPEDSSIYLCSAVGQYNTEAFFGQGTRLTVV.

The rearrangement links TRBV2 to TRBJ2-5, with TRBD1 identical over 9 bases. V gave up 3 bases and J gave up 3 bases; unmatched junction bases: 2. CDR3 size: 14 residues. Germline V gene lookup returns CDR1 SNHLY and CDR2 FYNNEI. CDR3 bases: TGTGCCAGCAGTGACGGGACAGGGAAAGAGACCCAGTACTTC. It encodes CASSDGTGKETQYF.

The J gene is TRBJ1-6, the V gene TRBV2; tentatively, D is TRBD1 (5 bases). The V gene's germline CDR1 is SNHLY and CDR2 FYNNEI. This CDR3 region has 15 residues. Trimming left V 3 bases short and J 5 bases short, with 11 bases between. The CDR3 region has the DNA TGTGCCAGCAGTGACATACAGGCTAATAATTCACCCCTCCACTTT. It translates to CASSDIQANNSPLHF.

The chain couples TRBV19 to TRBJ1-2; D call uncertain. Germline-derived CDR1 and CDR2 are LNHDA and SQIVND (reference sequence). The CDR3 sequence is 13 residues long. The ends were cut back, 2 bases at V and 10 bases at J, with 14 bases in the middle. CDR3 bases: TGTGCCAGTAGTATACGTGCGGGAGCCGACTACACCTTC. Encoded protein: CASSIRAGADYTF.

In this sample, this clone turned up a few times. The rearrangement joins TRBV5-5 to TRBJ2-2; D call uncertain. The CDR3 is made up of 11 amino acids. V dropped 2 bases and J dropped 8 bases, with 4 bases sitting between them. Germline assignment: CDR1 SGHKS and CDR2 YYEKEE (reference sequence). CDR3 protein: CASSLQGELFF. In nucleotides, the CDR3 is TGTGCCAGCAGCTTACAAGGGGAGCTGTTTTTT. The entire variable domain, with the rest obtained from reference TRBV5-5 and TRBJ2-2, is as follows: DAGVTQSPTHLIKTRGQQVTLRCSPISGHKSVSWYQQVLGQGPQFIFQYYEKEERGRGNFPDRFSARQFPNYSSELNVNALLLGDSALYLCASSLQGELFFGEGSRLTVL.

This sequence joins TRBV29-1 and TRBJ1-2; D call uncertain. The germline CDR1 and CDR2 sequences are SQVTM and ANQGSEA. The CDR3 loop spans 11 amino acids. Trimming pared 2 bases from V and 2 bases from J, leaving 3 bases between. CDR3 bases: TGCAGCGTTGAATCCAACTATGGCTACACCTTC. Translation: CSVESNYGYTF.

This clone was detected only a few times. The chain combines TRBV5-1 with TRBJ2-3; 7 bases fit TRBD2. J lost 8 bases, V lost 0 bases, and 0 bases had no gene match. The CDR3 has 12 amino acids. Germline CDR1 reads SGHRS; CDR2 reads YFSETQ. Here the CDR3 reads CASSLAGGTQYF. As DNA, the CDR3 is TGCGCCAGCAGCTTGGCGGGGGGTACGCAGTATTTT. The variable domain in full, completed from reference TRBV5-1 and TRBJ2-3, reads KAGVTQTPRYLIKTRGQQVTLSCSPISGHRSVSWYQQTPGQGLQFLFEYFSETQRNKGNFPGRFSGRQFSNSRSEMNVSTLELGDSALYLCASSLAGGTQYFGPGTRLTVL.

The CDR3 protein is CASSQEAGGGQPQHF. CDR3 nucleotide sequence: TGCGCCAGCAGCCAAGAAGCGGGCGGGGGTCAGCCCCAGCATTTT. The chain combines TRBV4-3 with TRBJ1-5, with D tentatively TRBD1 (5 bases). Deletions cut 0 bases from V and 6 bases from J, with 12 bases between. Germline loops: CDR1 LGHNA, CDR2 YSLEER. The CDR3 has 15 residues.

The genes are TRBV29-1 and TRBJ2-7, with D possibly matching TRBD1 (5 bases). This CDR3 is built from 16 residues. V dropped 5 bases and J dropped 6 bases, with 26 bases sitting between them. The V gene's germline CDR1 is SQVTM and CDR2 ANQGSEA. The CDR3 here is CSVNKMTPAGSAEQYF. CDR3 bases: TGCAGCGTTAATAAAATGACCCCGGCAGGGTCGGCCGAGCAGTACTTC.

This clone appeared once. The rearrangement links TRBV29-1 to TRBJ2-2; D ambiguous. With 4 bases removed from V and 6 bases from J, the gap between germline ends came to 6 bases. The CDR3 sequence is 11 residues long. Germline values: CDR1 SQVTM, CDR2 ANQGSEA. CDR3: CSVGEPGELFF. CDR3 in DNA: TGCAGCGTTGGAGAGCCCGGGGAGCTGTTTTTT.